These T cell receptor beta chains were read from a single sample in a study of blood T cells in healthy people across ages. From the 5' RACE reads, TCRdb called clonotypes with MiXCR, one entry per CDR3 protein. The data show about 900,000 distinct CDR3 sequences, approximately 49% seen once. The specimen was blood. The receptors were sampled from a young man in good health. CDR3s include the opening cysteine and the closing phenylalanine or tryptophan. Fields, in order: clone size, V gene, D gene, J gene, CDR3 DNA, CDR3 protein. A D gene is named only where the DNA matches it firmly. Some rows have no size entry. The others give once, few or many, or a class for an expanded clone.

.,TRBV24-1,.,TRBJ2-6,TGTGTCACCAGTGATGGGGTAAACTCTGGGGCCAACGTCCTGACTTTC,CVTSDGVNSGANVLTF
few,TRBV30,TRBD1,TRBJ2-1,TGTGCCTGGGAAGGGACAGGGGTGTATAATGAGCAGTTCTTC,CAWEGTGVYNEQFF
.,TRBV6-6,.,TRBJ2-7,TGTGCCAGCACCCAGGGGATTAGGCGATCCGAGCAGTACTTC,CASTQGIRRSEQYF
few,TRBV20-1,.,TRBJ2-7,TGCAGTGCCTTTACCGGGACGGCCGCCTACGAGCAGTACTTC,CSAFTGTAAYEQYF
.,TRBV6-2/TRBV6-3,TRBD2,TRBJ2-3,TGTGCCAGCAGTACACGTCGGCTAGCGGGGGACACAGATACGCAGTATTTT,CASSTRRLAGDTDTQYF
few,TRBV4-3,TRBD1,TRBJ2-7,TGCGCCAGCAGCTCAGGGGGCCAAAACTACGAGCAGTACTTC,CASSSGGQNYEQYF
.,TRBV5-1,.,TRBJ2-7,TGCGCCAGCAGCACGACTAGTAAGGGCGGCGAGCAGTACTTC,CASSTTSKGGEQYF
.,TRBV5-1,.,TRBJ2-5,TGCGCCAGCAGCTTGGGTGCTAGTGCGGAGACCCAGTACTTC,CASSLGASAETQYF
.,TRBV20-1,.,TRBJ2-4,TGCAGTGCTAAAGGGGGAGCCAAAAACATTCAGTACTTC,CSAKGGAKNIQYF
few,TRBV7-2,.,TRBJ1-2,TGTGCCAGCAGCTCCCCAAAGGGGTCGGCTAACTATGGCTACACCTTC,CASSSPKGSANYGYTF
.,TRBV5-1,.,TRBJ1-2,TGCGCCAGCAGCTCAGAAGGGCGCGTAATGGATGGCTACACCTTC,CASSSEGRVMDGYTF
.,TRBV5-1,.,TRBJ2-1,TGCGCCAGCGGGAACGGCGGGGGCGGACCCTACAATGAGCAGTTCTTC,CASGNGGGGPYNEQFF
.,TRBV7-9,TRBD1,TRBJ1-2,TGTGCCAGCAGCTTCAGACAGGGGGTGGGCTATGGCTACACCTTC,CASSFRQGVGYGYTF
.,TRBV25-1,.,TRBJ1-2,TGTGCCAGCAGTGAAAGGGCCGGGGGCTACACCTTC,CASSERAGGYTF
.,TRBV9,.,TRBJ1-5,TGTGCCAGCCTTCGGCCCCAGCATTTT,CASLRPQHF
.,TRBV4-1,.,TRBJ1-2,TGCGCCAGCAGCCCTAACAGACTCTATGGCTACACCTTC,CASSPNRLYGYTF
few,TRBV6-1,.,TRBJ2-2,TGTGCCAGCAGTGCAACCGTCCTGAACACCGGGGAGCTGTTTTTT,CASSATVLNTGELFF
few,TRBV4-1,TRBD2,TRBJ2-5,TGCGCCAGCAGGCGTACGAGCGGGGGGAACCAAGAGACCCAGTACTTC,CASRRTSGGNQETQYF
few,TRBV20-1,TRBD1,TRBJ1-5,TGCGGAGGCCGGGACAGGGGTCAGCCCCAGCATTTT,CGGRDRGQPQHF
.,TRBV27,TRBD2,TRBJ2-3,TGTGCCAGCAGCCTATGGCGGGGGGGCGCAGATACGCAGTATTTT,CASSLWRGGADTQYF
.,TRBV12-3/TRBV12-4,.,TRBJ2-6,TGTGCCAGCAGCGACAGAGCAACAGGGGCCAACGTCCTGACTTTC,CASSDRATGANVLTF
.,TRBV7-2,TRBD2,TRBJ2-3,TGTGCCAGCAGCTTAGCGGGACTAGCGGGGACTAGCACAGATACGCAGTATTTT,CASSLAGLAGTSTDTQYF
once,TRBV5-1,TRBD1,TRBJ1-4,TGCGCCAGCAGTCGAACGGACAGGGGCCTTAATGAAAAACTGTTTTTT,CASSRTDRGLNEKLFF
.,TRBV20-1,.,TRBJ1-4,TGCAGTGCTAGAGACAGGGGTGGAGAAAAACTGTTTTTT,CSARDRGGEKLFF
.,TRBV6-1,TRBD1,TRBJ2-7,TGTGCCAGCAACCTAGACAGGGGACTTCCCTACGAGCAGTACTTC,CASNLDRGLPYEQYF
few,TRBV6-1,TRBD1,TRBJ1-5,TGTGCCAGCAGTCTGCAAGACAGGGTCAATCAGCCCCAGCATTTT,CASSLQDRVNQPQHF
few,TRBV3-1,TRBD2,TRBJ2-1,TGTGCCAGCAGCGATTATCGGACTAGCTATGGCGATGAGCAGTTCTTC,CASSDYRTSYGDEQFF